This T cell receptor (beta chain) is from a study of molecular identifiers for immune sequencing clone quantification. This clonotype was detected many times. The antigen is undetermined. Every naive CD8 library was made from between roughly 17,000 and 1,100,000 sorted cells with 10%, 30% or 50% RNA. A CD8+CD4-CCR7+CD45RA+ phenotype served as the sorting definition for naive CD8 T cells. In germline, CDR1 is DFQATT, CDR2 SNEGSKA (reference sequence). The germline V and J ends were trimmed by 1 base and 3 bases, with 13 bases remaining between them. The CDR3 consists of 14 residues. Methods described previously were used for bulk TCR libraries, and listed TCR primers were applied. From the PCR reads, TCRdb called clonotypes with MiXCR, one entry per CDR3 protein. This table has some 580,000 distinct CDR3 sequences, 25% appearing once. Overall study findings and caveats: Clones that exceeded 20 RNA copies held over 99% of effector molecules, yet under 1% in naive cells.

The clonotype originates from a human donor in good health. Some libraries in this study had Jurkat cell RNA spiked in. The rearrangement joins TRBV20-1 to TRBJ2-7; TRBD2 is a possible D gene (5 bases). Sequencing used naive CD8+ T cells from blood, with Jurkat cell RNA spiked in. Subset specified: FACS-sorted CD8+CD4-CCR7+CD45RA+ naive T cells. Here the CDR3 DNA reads TGCAGTGCTAGAGGGGAGCTGCCCTACTACGAGCAGTACTTC. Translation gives CSARGELPYYEQYF.